Listed here are 29 T cell receptor beta chains from one sample, sequenced in a study of T cell responses to AZD1222 COVID-19 vaccine. Generated by immunoSEQ multiplex PCR, the TCRdb table keeps only in-frame clones and is missing some. The top ten clones hold over 1.5% of a sample with 150,000 to 200,000 clones, approximately 89% of them seen once. Here the sequenced sample was peripheral blood, taken 28 days after the second AZD1222 dose. Receptors were obtained from an adult who received the AZD1222 COVID-19 vaccine.

This rearrangement joins TRBV18 to TRBJ1-3, with D unclear. The CDR3 is 15 residues long. The germline V and J ends were trimmed by 2 bases and 0 bases, with 8 bases remaining between them. The germline V gene has CDR1 KGHSH and CDR2 LQKENI. In DNA form, the CDR3 reads TGTGCCAGCTCACCAAAGCAGCACTCTGGAAACACCATATATTTT. This gives the protein CASSPKQHSGNTIYF.

The J gene is TRBJ2-1, the V gene TRBV4-1, with D tentatively TRBD1 (8 bases). V dropped 0 bases and J dropped 8 bases, with 14 bases sitting between them. The CDR3 is 15 residues long. Germline V gene lookup returns CDR1 MGHRA and CDR2 YSYEKL. The CDR3 DNA reads as TGCGCCAGCAGCCAAGAGACAGGGGCGGGGGATGAGCAGTTCTTC. Protein: CASSQETGAGDEQFF.

The CDR3 nucleotides are TGTGCCAGCAGCTTGGACTTCAGCACAGATACGCAGTATTTT. The encoded protein is CASSLDFSTDTQYF. This chain uses TRBV5-4 with TRBJ2-3; D call uncertain. Germline V gives CDR1 SGHNT, CDR2 YYREEE (reference sequence). CDR3 length equals 14 residues. V was clipped by 0 bases and J by 0 bases, with 5 bases between them.

This sequence joins TRBV4-2 and TRBJ2-1; either TRBD1 or TRBD2 may fit D (5 bases each). Trimming took 0 bases from V and 7 from J, leaving 16 bases between them. Germline values: CDR1 LGHNA, CDR2 YNFKEQ. The CDR3 spans 16 residues. CDR3 in DNA: TGTGCCAGCAGCCAAGAGGCACTAGGGGTGGCGAATGAGCAGTTCTTC. Translated, it gives CASSQEALGVANEQFF.

The chain couples TRBV5-1 to TRBJ2-1; 11 bases are shared with TRBD2. Germline CDR1 reads SGHRS; CDR2 reads YFSETQ. The CDR3 is 15 residues long. The V and J ends lost 9 bases and 0 bases, in that order; junction bases with no gene match: 5. This CDR3 reads CATSSGRSSYNEQFF. As DNA, the CDR3 is TGCGCCACCTCTAGCGGGAGGAGCTCCTACAATGAGCAGTTCTTC.

The chain is built from TRBV5-1 and TRBJ2-3; TRBD2 agrees at 10 bases. CDR3 length equals 16 residues. The germline V gene has CDR1 SGHRS and CDR2 YFSETQ. V lost 2 bases and J lost 4; bases outside the gene matches: 7. CDR3 in DNA: TGCGCCAGCAGCTTCGGTTCTAGCGGGAGAGCAGATACGCAGTATTTT. Translation gives CASSFGSSGRADTQYF.

The genes are TRBV19 and TRBJ2-5, with 16 bases aligning to TRBD2. The germline V gene encodes CDR1 LNHDA and CDR2 SQIVND (reference sequence). The CDR3 consists of 18 residues. V shed 4 bases, J shed 2 bases, and the junction held 7 bases outside the gene matches. The DNA of the CDR3 is TGTGCCAGTAGTACGGGACTAGCGGGGGGGCCGGGTCAAGAGACCCAGTACTTC. Amino acid sequence: CASSTGLAGGPGQETQYF.

The rearrangement uses TRBV27 and TRBJ2-3, with D unclear. V was pared by 3 bases and J by 6 bases, with 7 bases between. The length of the CDR3 is 12 residues. Germline CDR1 is MNHEY and CDR2 is SMNVEV (reference sequence). This CDR3 is CASSFLADTQYF. In DNA, the CDR3 is TGTGCCAGCAGTTTCCTCGCGGATACGCAGTATTTT.

With respect to this clone: Different DNA sequences within this sample yield the same CDR3. The rearrangement joins TRBV12-3 or TRBV12-4 to TRBJ1-5; weak D call: TRBD1 (5 bases). Trimming left V 2 bases short and J 7 bases short, with 6 bases between. The CDR3 length is 12 residues. CDR3 coding DNA: TGTGCCAGCAGTTTAAGGGGCCAGCCCCAGCATTTT. Its translation: CASSLRGQPQHF.

J is TRBJ1-4 and V is TRBV19; 8 bases agree with TRBD1. Trimming cost V 4 bases and J 4 bases; bases outside gene matches: 5. This CDR3 region has 15 residues. The germline gives CDR1 LNHDA, CDR2 SQIVND (reference sequence). Here the CDR3 reads CASSTGTGLNEKLFF. As DNA, the CDR3 is TGTGCCAGTAGTACGGGGACAGGCCTTAATGAAAAACTGTTTTTT. The entire variable domain, with the rest obtained from reference TRBV19 and TRBJ1-4, is as follows: DGGITQSPKYLFRKEGQNVTLSCEQNLNHDAMYWYRQDPGQGLRLIYYSQIVNDFQKGDIAEGYSVSREKKESFPLTVTSAQKNPTAFYLCASSTGTGLNEKLFFGSGTQLSVL.

This clone was detected once. The chain combines TRBV5-6 with TRBJ1-5; TRBD1 matches at 8 bases. The CDR3 is 14 residues long. Germline V gene lookup returns CDR1 SGHDT and CDR2 YYEEEE. Losses at the gene ends were 4 bases for V and 2 bases for J; bases not matched to a gene: 2. The CDR3 DNA sequence: TGTGCCAGCAGCACGACAGGGGGCAATCAGCCCCAGCATTTT. Protein: CASSTTGGNQPQHF.

This clone was recorded a few times. The CDR3 sequence is CASSLLGLAVQETQYF. The CDR3 region has the DNA TGTGCCAGCAGCTTATTGGGACTAGCGGTACAAGAGACCCAGTACTTC. The chain uses TRBV7-9 and TRBJ2-5, with TRBD2 identical over 11 bases. The ends lost 2 bases at V and 2 bases at J; junction bases unmatched: 4. The CDR3 is 16 residues long. Germline CDR1 and CDR2: SEHNR and FQNEAQ (reference sequence).

The chain is built from TRBV7-2 and TRBJ2-7; D is unresolved. The V gene lost 4 bases and the J gene lost 7 bases, with 14 bases spanning the gap. The germline V gene has CDR1 SGHTA and CDR2 FQGNSA. The CDR3 covers 13 residues. CDR3 protein: CASSSDWSREQYF. The CDR3 DNA is TGTGCCAGCAGCTCTGACTGGAGCCGAGAGCAGTACTTC.

The chain combines TRBV2 with TRBJ2-7; TRBD2 matches at 11 bases. The germline V gene encodes CDR1 SNHLY and CDR2 FYNNEI. The CDR3 spans 16 residues. After removal of 3 bases from V and 5 bases from J, the junction contained 9 bases not matched to a gene. This chain's CDR3 is CASSDRGLADRDEQYF. CDR3 in DNA: TGTGCCAGCAGTGATAGGGGACTAGCGGACCGGGACGAGCAGTACTTC.

The V call is TRBV29-1, the J call TRBJ2-1; 7 bases align to TRBD1. The V and J ends lost 8 bases and 5 bases, in that order; junction bases with no gene match: 9. Germline CDR1 SQVTM, CDR2 ANQGSEA. CDR3 size: 13 residues. CDR3 coding DNA: TGCAGCCTATTTCGACAGGGCCACAATGAGCAGTTCTTC. Protein sequence: CSLFRQGHNEQFF.

The chain joins TRBV18 to TRBJ2-3, with D hard to call. The germline V gene encodes CDR1 KGHSH and CDR2 LQKENI. The length of the CDR3 is 12 residues. V was shortened by 3 bases and J by 6 bases, with 7 bases between the two germline ends. The CDR3 DNA is TGTGCCAGCTCACCTCAGGAGGATACGCAGTATTTT. Encoded protein: CASSPQEDTQYF. The whole variable domain, filled in from reference TRBV18 and TRBJ2-3, reads NAGVMQNPRHLVRRRGQEARLRCSPMKGHSHVYWYRQLPEEGLKFMVYLQKENIIDESGMPKERFSAEFPKEGPSILRIQQVVRGDSAAYFCASSPQEDTQYFGPGTRLTVL.

This chain connects TRBV3-1 (or the pseudogene TRBV3-2) to TRBJ2-7; 7 nucleotides line up with TRBD2. Germline CDR1 and CDR2: LGHDT and YNNKEL (reference sequence). After removal of 5 bases from V and 5 bases from J, the junction contained 12 bases not matched to a gene. This CDR3 contains 15 residues. The CDR3 loop is CASSFRTRGNDEQYF. CDR3 nucleotide sequence: TGTGCCAGCAGCTTCCGGACTAGAGGGAATGACGAGCAGTACTTC.

The rearrangement joins TRBV27 to TRBJ2-3; 9 bases are shared with TRBD2. Per germline, CDR1 MNHEY and CDR2 SMNVEV (reference sequence). The J segment lost 2 bases and the V segment lost 0 bases, leaving 3 bases of the junction unmatched. There are 16 residues in the CDR3. The chain's CDR3 is CASSLSPSGNTDTQYF. CDR3 nucleotide sequence: TGTGCCAGCAGTTTATCACCTAGCGGGAACACAGATACGCAGTATTTT.

The V call is TRBV9, the J call TRBJ2-2; D gene unclear. This CDR3 has 15 residues. Trimming stripped 1 base from V and 4 bases from J, with 11 bases between. In germline, CDR1 is SGDLS, CDR2 YYNGEE. The CDR3 DNA reads as TGTGCCAGCAGCGTAACGGGCTCAGGCACCGGGGAGCTGTTTTTT. Encoded protein: CASSVTGSGTGELFF.

V and J are TRBV19 and TRBJ1-4, with TRBD1 as a possible D gene (6 bases). The CDR3 extends over 16 amino acids. Germline V gene data show CDR1 as LNHDA and CDR2 as SQIVND (reference sequence). V lost 3 bases, J lost 0 bases, and 11 bases lay in between. The CDR3 loop is CASSMGAVATNEKLFF. The CDR3 nucleotides read TGTGCCAGTAGTATGGGGGCCGTAGCAACTAATGAAAAACTGTTTTTT.

This clone has more than one count but fewer than ten. This chain links TRBV7-9 with TRBJ2-7; D possibly uses TRBD1 or TRBD2 (6 bases each). The CDR3 loop spans 15 amino acids. The V end lost 1 base, the J end lost 6 bases, and 16 bases lay between the germline ends. Germline values: CDR1 SEHNR, CDR2 FQNEAQ (reference sequence). CDR3 nucleotides: TGTGCCAGCAGCTTAGAGGGGGGCAGGGTCCCCGAGCAGTACTTC. Translating gives CASSLEGGRVPEQYF.

The chain recombines TRBV6-5 with TRBJ2-2; 7 positions match TRBD1. Germline V CDR1 and CDR2: MNHEY, SVGAGI. With 2 bases clipped from V and 4 bases from J, the junction kept 4 bases outside the gene matches. The CDR3 has 15 amino acids. The CDR3 region has the DNA TGTGCCAGCAGTTACCGGACAGGATCCACCGGGGAGCTGTTTTTT. It codes for CASSYRTGSTGELFF.

The chain carries TRBV5-4 and TRBJ1-1; TRBD1 might be the D (5 bases). The CDR3 loop spans 13 amino acids. CDR1 is SGHNT and CDR2 is YYREEE in the germline V gene (reference sequence). V was cut by 4 bases and J by 1 base, with 8 bases left in between. CDR3: CASSTTANTEAFF. In DNA, the CDR3 is TGTGCCAGCAGCACGACAGCGAACACTGAAGCTTTCTTT.

The V and J genes are TRBV5-6 and TRBJ2-5; 7 bases map to TRBD2. The germline CDR1 and CDR2 sequences are SGHDT and YYEEEE. This CDR3 is 14 amino acids long. J lost 5 bases, V lost 2 bases, and 6 bases had no gene match. The CDR3 nucleotides are TGTGCCAGCAGCTTAGGGACTACCGGCGAGACCCAGTACTTC. Its protein is CASSLGTTGETQYF.

This chain joins TRBV11-2 and TRBJ1-2; TRBD1 agrees at 8 bases. Trimming took 4 bases from V and 2 from J; bases not matched to a gene: 12. This CDR3 region has 17 residues. CDR1 SGHAT and CDR2 FQNNGV come from the germline V gene. The CDR3 sequence is CASSSNGWTGSNYGYTF. CDR3 in DNA: TGTGCCAGCAGCTCAAATGGCTGGACAGGGTCCAACTATGGCTACACCTTC.

On this clone: This CDR3 is also generated by other DNA sequences in the sample. V is TRBV5-1 and J is TRBJ2-7; 9 nucleotides line up with TRBD1. The CDR3 has 14 residues. With 5 bases clipped from V and 1 base from J, the junction kept 4 bases outside the gene matches. Per germline, CDR1 SGHRS and CDR2 YFSETQ. CDR3 sequence: CASSPGTGSYEQYF. CDR3 nucleotide sequence: TGCGCCAGCAGTCCCGGGACAGGGTCCTACGAGCAGTACTTC.

The chain's CDR3 is CATSVGSGPYNEQFF. CDR3 bases: TGTGCCACCAGTGTTGGGAGCGGACCCTACAATGAGCAGTTCTTC. V is TRBV24-1 and J is TRBJ2-1; D might be TRBD2 (5 bases). The CDR3 loop spans 15 amino acids. The V end was cut by 5 bases, the J end by 2 bases, with 12 bases between. Germline V lookup: CDR1 KGHDR, CDR2 SFDVKD.

The chain is built from TRBV12-3 or TRBV12-4 and TRBJ1-1, with D unresolved. V lost 6 bases to trimming and J lost 3 bases, with 11 bases between them. The CDR3 length is 13 residues. The CDR3 reads CASSPDGYTEAFF. The CDR3 DNA reads as TGTGCCAGCAGCCCCGACGGATACACTGAAGCTTTCTTT.

This clone turned up a few times. The rearrangement links TRBV18 to TRBJ1-6, with unresolved D. The CDR3 is made up of 14 amino acids. The V and J ends lost 2 bases and 9 bases respectively, with 11 bases between them. CDR1 is KGHSH and CDR2 is LQKENI in the germline V gene. The CDR3 loop is CASSPKGKGSPLHF. DNA for the CDR3: TGTGCCAGCTCACCAAAGGGCAAGGGTTCACCCCTCCACTTT.